This T cell receptor beta chain was sequenced in a study of OX40 agonist ivuxolimab in advanced cancers. Deletions cut 2 bases from V and 6 bases from J, with 8 bases between. The CDR3 consists of 12 residues. The germline V gene has CDR1 ENHRY and CDR2 SYGVKD. This clone appeared a few times. Measured with immunoSEQ multiplex PCR; TCRdb has only the in-frame clones, and not every one. The sample lists roughly 46,000 clones, roughly 88% occurring once. The sequenced sample was CD4+ or CD8+ T cells sorted from blood, obtained in a trial of the OX40 agonist ivuxolimab. V and J are TRBV10-3 and TRBJ2-7, with D possibly being TRBD1 (5 bases). The TCR sequence derives from an adult with an advanced solid tumor such as melanoma, head and neck, liver or kidney cancer. CDR3 bases: TGTGCCATCAGTGAGGACAGAGGCGAGCAGTACTTC. Its translation is CAISEDRGEQYF.